This T cell receptor (beta chain) is from a study of shared clonotypes between healthy human individuals. Findings of the study overall: Clonotypes shared by all four donors outscored non-shared clonotypes in generation probability. Blood was the sole source, and tissue repertoires probably differ. Genetic and exposure-history diversity was limited by the few donors.

Regarding this clone: Its antigen is not identified.

Original processing methods: Filtering differed because ImmunoSEQ produced junction-only sequences that carried no quality scores. The method was immunoSEQ multiplex PCR; TCRdb's version includes in-frame clones alone and lacks a portion of them. The V and J calls and clone size were taken over from that table, and D and trimming were inferred from the DNA. The sample carries about 1 million clones, approximately 72% recorded once. V dropped 8 bases and J dropped 0; count of bases not matched to a gene: 7. The CDR3 is 14 residues long. CDR1 is MNHEY, CDR2 SVGAGI, per germline. This receptor was obtained from a man younger than 35 in good health. This chain uses TRBV6-5 with TRBJ2-7; the match to TRBD1 covers 7 bases. The specimen was memory CD4+ T cells sorted from blood. Sample subset: CD45RA-negative fraction. The CDR3 here is CASATRDSSYEQYF. In DNA, the CDR3 is TGTGCCAGCGCCACTCGGGACAGCTCCTACGAGCAGTACTTC.